The clone carrying this T cell receptor beta chain has at least ten counts. Its specificity is not known. The data originate from a study of CD8 T cells in ankylosing spondylitis. Study-level points and caveats: Made up of under ten highly homologous variants, a TCR beta motif appeared characteristic of ankylosing spondylitis blood. Matched synovial fluid from ankylosing spondylitis patients was reported to be enriched for disease-linked clones.

TCRdb reprocessed the 5' RACE reads with MiXCR, giving one entry per CDR3 protein. The sample comprises about 9,000 distinct CDR3 sequences, about 3.9% of which are singletons, and 10% rests with the top ten. V gave up 3 bases and J gave up 0 bases, with 13 bases separating them. The germline V gene encodes CDR1 SGDLS and CDR2 YYNGEE. The CDR3 runs 16 residues. What was sequenced was blood, either unsorted or a sorted T cell fraction (not recorded which). The gene calls are TRBV9 and TRBJ1-3; D is perhaps TRBD1 (6 bases). The TCR was taken from a female donor with ankylosing spondylitis or in good health (not recorded which). The DNA of the CDR3 is TGTGCCAGCAGCGCCCCAGGGGCCCCCTCTGGAAACACCATATATTTT. Translation: CASSAPGAPSGNTIYF.